The 28 T cell receptor beta chains reported below all come from one sample, sequenced in a study of blood T cell repertoires in COVID-19. Only in-frame clones appear in the TCRdb table, and some are missing; sequencing was by immunoSEQ multiplex PCR. The sample has hundreds of thousands of clones; 87% are singletons. The sequencing input was peripheral blood. The origin of the receptors is a woman between 18 and 29 years old who had recovered from COVID-19.

This chain links TRBV29-1 with TRBJ1-4; TRBD1 is a possible D gene (6 bases). The CDR3 is made up of 12 amino acids. V lost 0 bases, J lost 15 bases, and 14 bases lay in between. Germline V gives CDR1 SQVTM, CDR2 ANQGSEA. CDR3 sequence (DNA): TGCAGCGTTGAAGACCCAGGGGCGATAATGTTTTTT. Amino acids: CSVEDPGAIMFF.

This sequence joins TRBV5-6 and TRBJ1-1; possible D gene TRBD1, 6 bases. The CDR3 runs 16 residues. The V end was cut by 0 bases, the J end by 3 bases, with 15 bases between. Germline lookup yields CDR1 SGHDT and CDR2 YYEEEE. DNA of the CDR3: TGTGCCAGCAGCTTGGGGGGGCTGCCTGTGTACACTGAAGCTTTCTTT. Protein sequence: CASSLGGLPVYTEAFF.

This sequence joins TRBV2 and TRBJ2-5; TRBD1 aligns across 11 bases. Losses at the gene ends were 6 bases for V and 2 bases for J; bases not matched to a gene: 5. The CDR3 is 15 amino acids. Germline CDR1 and CDR2: SNHLY and FYNNEI. The CDR3 here is CASRGWDRGQETQYF. The CDR3 nucleotides are TGTGCCAGCAGAGGGTGGGACAGGGGGCAAGAGACCCAGTACTTC.

This chain connects TRBV7-3 to TRBJ2-1, with 8 positions matching TRBD2. The junction had 9 bases not matched to a gene; V was cut back by 2 bases and J by 3 bases. The CDR3 contains 17 residues. Looked up from germline, CDR1 is SGHTA and CDR2 is FQGTGA. DNA for the CDR3: TGTGCCAGCAGCTTATCATTAGGGCTAGCGGGCTACAATGAGCAGTTCTTC. It encodes CASSLSLGLAGYNEQFF.

This sequence joins TRBV27 and TRBJ1-1; 8 nucleotides match TRBD1. This CDR3 has 15 residues. The junction had 10 bases not matched to a gene; V was cut back by 5 bases and J by 5 bases. Per germline, CDR1 MNHEY and CDR2 SMNVEV (reference sequence). CDR3 coding DNA: TGTGCCAGCAGTCCAAGGACAGGGAGGAGTACTGAAGCTTTCTTT. Protein: CASSPRTGRSTEAFF.

V and J are TRBV7-2 and TRBJ2-1; 11 nucleotides match TRBD2. CDR1 and CDR2 (germline): SGHTA, FQGNSA. This CDR3 is 15 amino acids long. Losses at the gene ends were 4 bases for V and 6 bases for J; bases not matched to a gene: 5. CDR3 DNA: TGTGCCAGCAGCTCGACTAGCGGGATTTCCAATGAGCAGTTCTTC. Protein product: CASSSTSGISNEQFF.

The J gene is TRBJ2-7, the V gene TRBV5-4; 7 bases line up with TRBD2. CDR3 length: 15 residues. V gave up 1 base and J gave up 2 bases; unmatched junction bases: 6. Germline assignment: CDR1 SGHNT and CDR2 YYREEE (reference sequence). The CDR3 sequence is CASSLPGGLTYEQYF. In nucleotides, the CDR3 is TGTGCCAGCAGCTTGCCGGGAGGCCTGACCTACGAGCAGTACTTC.

The V and J genes are TRBV11-2 and TRBJ1-1, with D tentatively TRBD1 (5 bases). V dropped 2 bases and J dropped 1 base, with 17 bases sitting between them. There are 17 residues in the CDR3. Germline V gene data show CDR1 as SGHAT and CDR2 as FQNNGV. Here the CDR3 DNA reads TGTGCCAGCAGCTTACCCCCCCGTCTAAGGGGGAACACTGAAGCTTTCTTT. This sequence encodes CASSLPPRLRGNTEAFF.

The rearrangement links TRBV11-3 to TRBJ2-1; a possible D gene is TRBD2 (6 bases). CDR3 length equals 13 residues. The germline gives CDR1 SGHNT, CDR2 YENEEA. V lost 8 bases and J 5 bases, leaving 13 bases between the germline ends. The CDR3 loop is CASGGAGNNEQFF. The CDR3 DNA reads TGTGCCAGCGGCGGAGCGGGTAACAATGAGCAGTTCTTC.

This clone came up once. The chain combines TRBV7-8 with TRBJ2-1, with D possibly TRBD1 on 5 matching bases. CDR3 size: 15 residues. Germline-derived CDR1 and CDR2 are SGHVS and FQNEAQ. Trimming cost V 3 bases and J 4 bases, with 13 bases left between them. CDR3 coding DNA: TGTGCCAGCAGCTTCCAGGGTTCGGTTTACAATGAGCAGTTCTTC. Its protein is CASSFQGSVYNEQFF.

The chain carries TRBV6-2 or TRBV6-3 and TRBJ1-1; D possibly corresponds to TRBD1 (5 bases). V dropped 6 bases and J dropped 4 bases, with 15 bases sitting between them. CDR3 length: 14 amino acids. Germline CDR1 is MNHEY and CDR2 is SVGEGT. CDR3 sequence: CASSLTGGPTEAFF. CDR3 bases: TGTGCCAGCAGCCTAACGGGGGGACCCACTGAAGCTTTCTTT.

As DNA, the CDR3 is TGTGCCAGCAGTTTGCGGGTGCGCACAGATACGCAGTATTTT. Its translation: CASSLRVRTDTQYF. The chain uses TRBV2 and TRBJ2-3, with D perhaps TRBD2 (5 bases). This CDR3 spans 14 amino acids. Germline CDR1 reads SNHLY; CDR2 reads FYNNEI. Trimming took off 5 bases at V and 1 base at J, with 10 bases between the two ends.

This clone was counted a few times. The rearrangement joins TRBV4-2 to TRBJ2-1, with a possible D match to TRBD2 (6 bases). CDR1 and CDR2 (germline): LGHNA, YNFKEQ. The CDR3 has 11 amino acids. Trimming removed 8 bases from V and 10 bases from J, with 12 bases in between. The CDR3 sequence is CASGTGVEQFF. The CDR3 region has the DNA TGTGCCAGCGGTACGGGGGTGGAGCAGTTCTTC.

The chain links TRBV5-1 to TRBJ1-6, with 7 bases identical to TRBD1. The germline V gene has CDR1 SGHRS and CDR2 YFSETQ. The CDR3 sequence is 14 residues long. V lost 3 bases and J lost 7; bases outside the gene matches: 4. Here the CDR3 DNA reads TGCGCCAGCAGCTGGGGACAGTTGAATTCACCCCTCCACTTT. It yields the protein CASSWGQLNSPLHF.

The count of this clone is one. The chain recombines TRBV13 with TRBJ1-2; D is unclear. V shed 3 bases and J shed 8 bases, with 13 bases lying between them. Germline lookup yields CDR1 PRHDT and CDR2 FYEKMQ (reference sequence). The CDR3 is made up of 13 amino acids. CDR3 sequence: CASSFYGGGGYTF. The DNA of the CDR3 is TGTGCCAGCAGCTTTTATGGTGGCGGAGGCTACACCTTC.

The V and J genes are TRBV14 and TRBJ1-1; unclear D gene. The germline gives CDR1 SGHDN, CDR2 FVKESK. V lost 6 bases and J lost 5, with 16 bases in between. The CDR3 has 14 amino acids. CDR3 coding DNA: TGTGCCAGCAGGGGCCATATTTTCGAGACTGAAGCTTTCTTT. Protein product: CASRGHIFETEAFF.

The V and J genes are TRBV7-3 and TRBJ1-1, with D possibly being TRBD1 (6 bases). The CDR3 spans 13 residues. V lost 1 base, J lost 6 bases, and 9 bases lay in between. The germline CDR1 and CDR2 sequences are SGHTA and FQGTGA. The CDR3 DNA reads as TGTGCCAGCAGCTTAATCCGACAGGCTGAAGCTTTCTTT. It encodes CASSLIRQAEAFF.

This clone occurred a few times. The chain recombines TRBV19 with TRBJ2-4, with TRBD1 matching 8 bases. The CDR3 has 16 residues. With 1 base clipped from V and 7 bases from J, the junction kept 9 bases outside the gene matches. Germline CDR1 is LNHDA and CDR2 is SQIVND (reference sequence). The CDR3 nucleotides are TGTGCCAGTAGTATAGGGGGGACAGGTAGTGGGAACATTCAGTACTTC. It translates to CASSIGGTGSGNIQYF.

This sequence joins TRBV19 and TRBJ1-2; D might be TRBD1 (5 bases). V shed 1 base and J shed 7 bases, with 13 bases lying between them. The CDR3 covers 14 residues. Germline assignment: CDR1 LNHDA and CDR2 SQIVND (reference sequence). The CDR3 DNA follows: TGTGCCAGTAGTATAGGTGGGGGGTCAGGTGGCTACACCTTC. It translates to CASSIGGGSGGYTF.

This chain joins TRBV9 and TRBJ2-1; 8 positions match TRBD2. J gave up 7 bases and V 0 bases, and 15 bases lay outside the gene matches. The CDR3 length is 18 residues. CDR1 and CDR2 from the germline V gene are SGDLS and YYNGEE. The CDR3 is CASSVDIRVGLVGNEQFF. As DNA, the CDR3 is TGTGCCAGCAGCGTAGATATAAGGGTGGGACTAGTAGGGAATGAGCAGTTCTTC.

CDR3 loop: CASSLSRDTEAFF. CDR3 nucleotides: TGTGCCAGCAGTTTATCCAGGGACACTGAAGCTTTCTTT. The chain carries TRBV12-3 or TRBV12-4 and TRBJ1-1; D is perhaps TRBD1 (5 bases). The V end was cut by 2 bases, the J end by 3 bases, with 7 bases between. There are 13 residues in the CDR3.

This chain connects TRBV7-9 to TRBJ2-1, with 11 positions matching TRBD2. CDR1 is SEHNR, CDR2 FQNEAQ, per germline (reference sequence). The CDR3 is made up of 17 amino acids. J lost 7 bases, V lost 4 bases, and 12 bases had no gene match. The CDR3 nucleotides read TGTGCCAGCAGCTCCCTCCCACTAGCGGGAGATAATAATGAGCAGTTCTTC. Its protein is CASSSLPLAGDNNEQFF.

This clone was picked up a small number of times. The CDR3 is CASFKGVGTANTGELFF. CDR3 nucleotides: TGTGCCAGTTTTAAGGGGGTGGGGACAGCGAACACCGGGGAGCTGTTTTTT. The chain couples TRBV19 to TRBJ2-2; 7 bases map to TRBD1. Per germline, CDR1 LNHDA and CDR2 SQIVND (reference sequence). With 8 bases clipped from V and 0 bases from J, the junction kept 12 bases outside the gene matches. The CDR3 covers 17 residues.

This clone was recorded a few times. The genes are TRBV7-9 and TRBJ2-2, with 11 bases matching TRBD2. Germline CDR1 SEHNR, CDR2 FQNEAQ (reference sequence). This CDR3 contains 16 residues. Germline trimming cut 6 bases from V and 3 bases from J; bases unmatched to any gene: 6. CDR3 DNA: TGTGCCAGCAGAACCACTAGCGGGAGATACACCGGGGAGCTGTTTTTT. It is translated as CASRTTSGRYTGELFF.

This chain links TRBV2 with TRBJ1-2; TRBD1 matches at 9 bases. V shed 8 bases and J 4 bases; nucleotides not matched to a gene: 14. Germline V gene sequence: CDR1 SNHLY, CDR2 FYNNEI. The CDR3 covers 16 residues. In DNA, the CDR3 is TGTGCCAGCGCCGGGGGCATGGGACAGGGCGGCTATGGCTACACCTTC. It yields the protein CASAGGMGQGGYGYTF. Complete variable domain (other parts from reference TRBV2 and TRBJ1-2): EPEVTQTPSHQVTQMGQEVILRCVPISNHLYFYWYRQILGQKVEFLVSFYNNEISEKSEIFDDQFSVERPDGSNFTLKIRSTKLEDSAMYFCASAGGMGQGGYGYTFGSGTRLTVV.

The chain employs TRBV14 and TRBJ1-1, with TRBD1 matching 8 bases. The CDR3 loop spans 14 amino acids. The V and J ends lost 2 bases and 5 bases, in that order; junction bases with no gene match: 4. Looked up from germline, CDR1 is SGHDN and CDR2 is FVKESK. The CDR3 loop is CASSQTGGYTEAFF. The CDR3, as DNA: TGTGCCAGCAGCCAAACAGGGGGATATACTGAAGCTTTCTTT. Looking up the rest from reference TRBV14 and TRBJ1-1 gives the full variable domain: EAGVTQFPSHSVIEKGQTVTLRCDPISGHDNLYWYRRVMGKEIKFLLHFVKESKQDESGMPNNRFLAERTGGTYSTLKVQPAELEDSGVYFCASSQTGGYTEAFFGQGTRLTVV.

J is TRBJ2-1 and V is TRBV7-6; 8 bases fit TRBD2. The germline V gene encodes CDR1 SGHVS and CDR2 FNYEAQ. V was pared by 1 base and J by 8 bases, with 13 bases of the junction left unmatched. The CDR3 is 17 amino acids. The CDR3: CASSLGPGGETGDEQFF. The CDR3 DNA follows: TGTGCCAGCAGCTTAGGGCCGGGGGGGGAAACCGGCGATGAGCAGTTCTTC.

This rearrangement joins TRBV10-3 to TRBJ2-5, with D tentatively TRBD2 (5 bases). CDR1 is ENHRY, CDR2 SYGVKD, per germline. V was clipped by 1 base and J by 5 bases, with 11 bases between them. The CDR3 sequence is 14 residues long. For the CDR3, the DNA is TGTGCCATCAGTGAGTTTGTCGGGAAGGAGACCCAGTACTTC. It is translated as CAISEFVGKETQYF.